This entry features one TCR beta chain sequence. Its antigen is currently not known. Per-base quality was not reported, and no clone a single base away is much larger than it. Receptor amplification or capture employed the immunoSEQ multiplex PCR assay. RNA was extracted from all samples and reverse transcribed into cDNA as template for TCR sequencing. First-strand cDNA was synthesized with SuperScript III using a 2:1 mix of oligo-dT and random hexamers. Amplification bias was assessed with a synthetic immune receptor repertoire, and residual bias was removed computationally. From the authors' description of their analysis: Raw reads were preprocessed for error removal, and CDR3 was defined according to IMGT conventions as running from the conserved cysteine to phenylalanine. Clonality was computed as 1 minus the Shannon entropy, with the entropy normalized by log2 of the number of productive unique TCRs. Whether each scalp clone was CD4 or CD8 was inferred by checking scalp TCRbeta sequences against the CD4 and CD8 repertoires from sorted blood. What TCRdb holds here is the immuneACCESS table cut down to in-frame rearrangements. Part of the clones is not present; checked against another copy, under half of the missing clones reflect an unresolved V gene, and the others are unexplained. V and J calls and clone size come straight from that table; D and trimming were deduced from the DNA. The sample data list 93,000 or so clones, and 86% of these were observed just once. Clones ranked in the top ten supply around 10% of the sample.

The treatment or condition label on this specimen signifies: oral pan-JAK inhibitor, 5-10 mg twice daily. Peripheral blood and lesional scalp punch biopsies were obtained from patients with alopecia areata. After PBMCs were isolated by density centrifugation and stained for CD3, CD4 and CD8, a FACSAria was used to sort CD4+ and CD8+ T cells. Between the V and J ends, shortened by 2 bases and 8 bases respectively, the junction contains 4 bases. The germline V gene (reference sequence) gives CDR1 as SEHNR and CDR2 as FQNEAQ. The CDR3, cysteine through phenylalanine, is 11 amino acids long. Kept here is only the CDR3 DNA, which spans 33 bases and is read in frame from base 1. This record belongs to a study of CD8+ T cells in alopecia areata (dated by TCRdb to the late 2010s). Looking at the study overall: The treated patients, all with moderate-to-severe alopecia areata, were enrolled in an open-label pilot trial of oral tofacitinib given at 5 to 10 mg twice daily. Patients stayed on tofacitinib for 6 to 18 months and then had 6 months of follow-up off drug so that delayed response and recurrence could be assessed. Biopsies were taken from tofacitinib-treated patients at baseline and again at 4 and 24 weeks into treatment, and several of those patients also had a later scalp biopsy. Scalp clonality was compared among normal scalp (n=4), patchy alopecia areata scalp (n=8), and alopecia totalis/universalis scalp (n=8). Scalp tissue and sorted CD4+ and CD8+ peripheral blood T cells from patchy and totalis/universalis alopecia areata patients and from healthy controls were covered by human TCRbeta sequencing. RNA was extracted with the PAXgene miRNA kit for fixed scalp, the miRNeasy kit for PBMCs, and the RNeasy kit for mouse skin. In treated patients, disease severity was measured using the SALT score, which gives the percentage of scalp surface area affected. Amplification of TCRbeta CDR3 regions was done by immunoSEQ multiplex PCR using 35 Vbeta forward primers and 13 Jbeta reverse primers. To study T cell clonal expansion in alopecia areata, the researchers applied high-throughput TCRbeta sequencing to both the C3H/HeJ mouse model and human patients. The investigation overall reported the following: Tofacitinib significantly lowered scalp clonality and the number of expanded CD8+ clones among the top 100 scalp clones. Because the treated cohort was small and had just a single nonresponder, larger studies are needed to establish links between baseline CD8+ expansion and response. Scalp TCR repertoire analysis is complicated because resident alphabeta T cells in normal human skin are also sequenced, whereas mouse skin is dominated by gammadelta T cells. Lesional scalp, especially in alopecia totalis/universalis, showed higher clonality and more expanded CD8+ clones than normal scalp, suggesting antigenic drive. Shared TCR sequences between patients were less evident than in mice, which may be partly attributable to HLA diversity in the patient population. During tofacitinib treatment, many expanded lesional clones stuck around in both scalp and blood, and this persistence may partly explain why relapse happens after treatment is stopped.

This TCR was sampled from a human donor with alopecia areata. Sequences were derived from CD8+ T cells sorted from blood, sampled between weeks 30 and 35, from a patient treated with tofacitinib. The rearranged segments are TRBV7-9 and TRBJ2-1, with no confident D gene call. The CDR3 is CASSLNDEQFF. The DNA is TGTGCCAGCAGCTTAAATGATGAGCAGTTCTTC.